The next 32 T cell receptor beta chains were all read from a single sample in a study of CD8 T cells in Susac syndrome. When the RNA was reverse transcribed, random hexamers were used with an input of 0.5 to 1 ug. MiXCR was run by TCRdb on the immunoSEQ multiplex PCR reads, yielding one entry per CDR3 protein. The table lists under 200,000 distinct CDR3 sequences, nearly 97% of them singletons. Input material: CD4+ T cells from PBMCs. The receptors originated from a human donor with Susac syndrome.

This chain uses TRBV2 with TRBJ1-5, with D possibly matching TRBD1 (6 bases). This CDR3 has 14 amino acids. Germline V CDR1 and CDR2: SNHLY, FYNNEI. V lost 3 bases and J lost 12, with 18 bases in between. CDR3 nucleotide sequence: TGTGCCAGCAGTGACACAGGGCATCCCCGCCTCCAGCATTTT. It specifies CASSDTGHPRLQHF. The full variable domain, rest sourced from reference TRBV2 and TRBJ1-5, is EPEVTQTPSHQVTQMGQEVILRCVPISNHLYFYWYRQILGQKVEFLVSFYNNEISEKSEIFDDQFSVERPDGSNFTLKIRSTKLEDSAMYFCASSDTGHPRLQHFGDGTRLSIL.

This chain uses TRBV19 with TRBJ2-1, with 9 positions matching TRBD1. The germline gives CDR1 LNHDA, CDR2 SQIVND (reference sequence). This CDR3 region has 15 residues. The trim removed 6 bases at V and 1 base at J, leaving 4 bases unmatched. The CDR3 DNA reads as TGTGCCAGTAGGGACAGGGGAGGGTCCTACAATGAGCAGTTCTTC. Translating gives CASRDRGGSYNEQFF.

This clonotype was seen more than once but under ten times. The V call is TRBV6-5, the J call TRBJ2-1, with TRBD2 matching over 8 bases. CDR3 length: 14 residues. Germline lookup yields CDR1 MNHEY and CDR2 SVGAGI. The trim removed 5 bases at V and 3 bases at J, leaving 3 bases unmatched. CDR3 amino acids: CASSRLAGYNEQFF. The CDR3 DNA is TGTGCCAGCAGTCGGCTAGCGGGCTACAATGAGCAGTTCTTC.

The CDR3 is CASFRAGGYTF. The CDR3 nucleotides are TGTGCCAGCTTTCGAGCGGGCGGCTACACCTTC. The genes are TRBV6-5 and TRBJ1-2; unclear D gene. Germline values: CDR1 MNHEY, CDR2 SVGAGI. The CDR3 runs 11 residues. The ends were cut back, 8 bases at V and 8 bases at J, with 12 bases in the middle.

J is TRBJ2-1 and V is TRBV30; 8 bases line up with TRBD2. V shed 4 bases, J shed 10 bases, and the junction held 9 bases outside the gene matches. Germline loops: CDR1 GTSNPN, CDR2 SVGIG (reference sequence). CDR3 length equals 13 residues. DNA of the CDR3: TGTGCCTGGAACCCCGGGACTAGTGGCGAGCAGTTCTTC. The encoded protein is CAWNPGTSGEQFF.

The CDR3 DNA is TGTGCCACCAGTGAAAGGGGGCAAGAGACCCAGTACTTC. The encoded protein is CATSERGQETQYF. The J gene is TRBJ2-5, the V gene TRBV24-1, with TRBD1 as a possible D gene (6 bases). The V and J ends lost 4 bases and 2 bases respectively, with 7 bases between them. The CDR3 is 13 residues long. From germline, CDR1 is KGHDR and CDR2 SFDVKD.

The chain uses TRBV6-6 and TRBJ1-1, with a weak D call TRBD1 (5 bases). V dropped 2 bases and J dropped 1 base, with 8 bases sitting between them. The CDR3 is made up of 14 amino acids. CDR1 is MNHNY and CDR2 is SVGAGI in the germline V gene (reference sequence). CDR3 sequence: CASSYAGQNTEAFF. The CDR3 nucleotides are TGTGCCAGCAGTTACGCTGGACAGAACACTGAAGCTTTCTTT.

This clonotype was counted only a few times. CDR3 in DNA: TGTGCCAGCTCACCGGGAGGTGATCAGCCCCAGCATTTT. Translating gives CASSPGGDQPQHF. The chain is built from TRBV18 and TRBJ1-5, with D hard to call. V was clipped by 3 bases and J by 5 bases, with 8 bases between them. CDR3 length equals 13 residues. CDR1 and CDR2 (germline): KGHSH, LQKENI. Full variable domain (remainder filled in from reference TRBV18 and TRBJ1-5): NAGVMQNPRHLVRRRGQEARLRCSPMKGHSHVYWYRQLPEEGLKFMVYLQKENIIDESGMPKERFSAEFPKEGPSILRIQQVVRGDSAAYFCASSPGGDQPQHFGDGTRLSIL.

CDR3 in DNA: TGTGCCAGCAGCGTGGGGGGACAGGGGTCCTACGAGCAGTACTTC. The encoded protein is CASSVGGQGSYEQYF. The rearrangement links TRBV9 to TRBJ2-7; the match to TRBD1 covers 10 bases. Germline CDR1 reads SGDLS; CDR2 reads YYNGEE. The CDR3 runs 15 residues. V gave up 2 bases and J gave up 1 base; unmatched junction bases: 3.

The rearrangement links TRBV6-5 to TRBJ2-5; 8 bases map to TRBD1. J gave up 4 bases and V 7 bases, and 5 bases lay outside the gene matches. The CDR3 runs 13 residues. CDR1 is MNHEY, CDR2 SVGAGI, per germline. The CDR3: CASTRTGLETQYF. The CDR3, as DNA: TGTGCCAGCACCAGGACAGGGTTAGAGACCCAGTACTTC.

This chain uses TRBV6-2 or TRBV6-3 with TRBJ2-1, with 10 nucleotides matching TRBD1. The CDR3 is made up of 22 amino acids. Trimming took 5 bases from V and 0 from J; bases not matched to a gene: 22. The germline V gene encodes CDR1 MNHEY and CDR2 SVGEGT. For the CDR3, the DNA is TGTGCCAGCAGTCCCCAGACAGGGGGCGGTAGTAGCGGGGTAAGCTCCTACAATGAGCAGTTCTTC. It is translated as CASSPQTGGGSSGVSSYNEQFF.

CDR3 DNA: TGCGCCAGCAGCCAAGATACGGGACAGTTCTTC. It codes for CASSQDTGQFF. The chain carries TRBV4-1 and TRBJ2-1; the D gene is possibly TRBD2 (5 bases). The CDR3 totals 11 residues. V was trimmed by 0 bases and J by 13 bases, leaving 7 bases between them. CDR1 and CDR2 (germline): MGHRA, YSYEKL.

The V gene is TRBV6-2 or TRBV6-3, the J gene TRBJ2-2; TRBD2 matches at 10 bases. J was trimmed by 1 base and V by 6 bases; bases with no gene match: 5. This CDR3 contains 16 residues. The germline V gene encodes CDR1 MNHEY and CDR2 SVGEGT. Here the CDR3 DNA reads TGTGCCAGCAGCTTGTCTAGCGGGAGGAACACCGGGGAGCTGTTTTTT. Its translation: CASSLSSGRNTGELFF.

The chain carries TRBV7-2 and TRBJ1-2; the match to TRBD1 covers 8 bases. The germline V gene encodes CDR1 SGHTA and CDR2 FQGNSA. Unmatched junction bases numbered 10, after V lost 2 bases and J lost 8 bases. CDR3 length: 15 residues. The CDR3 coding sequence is TGTGCCAGCAGCTTAAAGGTGGCAGGGGGCATAGGCTACACCTTC. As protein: CASSLKVAGGIGYTF.

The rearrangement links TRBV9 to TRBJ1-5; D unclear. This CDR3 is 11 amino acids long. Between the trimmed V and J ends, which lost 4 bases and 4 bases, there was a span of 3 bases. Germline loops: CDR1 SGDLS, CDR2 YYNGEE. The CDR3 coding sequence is TGTGCCAGCAGCAGGAATCAGCCCCAGCATTTT. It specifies CASSRNQPQHF.

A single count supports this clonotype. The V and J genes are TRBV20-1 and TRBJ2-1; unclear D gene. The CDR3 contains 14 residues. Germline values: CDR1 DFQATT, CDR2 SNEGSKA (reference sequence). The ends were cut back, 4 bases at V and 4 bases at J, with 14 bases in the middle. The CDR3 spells CSATRALKYNEQFF. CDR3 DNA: TGCAGTGCTACCCGGGCGCTAAAATACAATGAGCAGTTCTTC.

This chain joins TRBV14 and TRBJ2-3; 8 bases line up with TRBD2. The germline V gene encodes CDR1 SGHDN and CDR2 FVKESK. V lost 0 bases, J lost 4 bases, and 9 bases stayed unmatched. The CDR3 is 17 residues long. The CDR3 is CASSQDPLRAGADTQYF. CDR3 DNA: TGTGCCAGCAGCCAAGACCCCCTGCGAGCGGGGGCAGATACGCAGTATTTT.

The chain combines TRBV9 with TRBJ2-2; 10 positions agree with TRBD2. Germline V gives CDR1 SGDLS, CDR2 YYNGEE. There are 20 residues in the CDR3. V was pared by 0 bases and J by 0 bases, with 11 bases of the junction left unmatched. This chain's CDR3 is CASSVALSSGGSPNTGELFF. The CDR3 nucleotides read TGTGCCAGCAGCGTAGCCTTGTCTAGCGGGGGCTCCCCGAACACCGGGGAGCTGTTTTTT.

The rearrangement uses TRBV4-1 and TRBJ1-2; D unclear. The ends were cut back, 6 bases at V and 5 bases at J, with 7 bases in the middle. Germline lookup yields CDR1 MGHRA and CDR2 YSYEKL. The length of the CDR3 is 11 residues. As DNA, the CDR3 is TGCGCCAGCAGGATGGGGTATGGCTACACCTTC. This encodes CASRMGYGYTF.

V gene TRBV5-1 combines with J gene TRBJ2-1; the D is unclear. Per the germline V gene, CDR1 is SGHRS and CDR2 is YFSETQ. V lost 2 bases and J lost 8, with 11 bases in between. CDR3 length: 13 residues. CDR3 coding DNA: TGCGCCAGCAGCTTCAGGAGCCATGATGAGCAGTTCTTC. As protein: CASSFRSHDEQFF.

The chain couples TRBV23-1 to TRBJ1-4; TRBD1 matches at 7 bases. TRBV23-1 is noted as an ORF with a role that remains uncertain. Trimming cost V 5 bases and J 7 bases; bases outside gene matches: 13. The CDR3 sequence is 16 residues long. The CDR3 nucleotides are TGCGCCAGCAGTGTTATACAGGGGCTGGGTTGTGAAAAACTGTTTTTT. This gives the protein CASSVIQGLGCEKLFF.

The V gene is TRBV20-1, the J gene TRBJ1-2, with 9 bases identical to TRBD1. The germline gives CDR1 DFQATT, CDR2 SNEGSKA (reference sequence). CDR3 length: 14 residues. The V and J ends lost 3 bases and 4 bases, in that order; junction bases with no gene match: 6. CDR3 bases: TGCAGTGCTAGTCAACAGGGGGCGGGCTATGGCTACACCTTC. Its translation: CSASQQGAGYGYTF.

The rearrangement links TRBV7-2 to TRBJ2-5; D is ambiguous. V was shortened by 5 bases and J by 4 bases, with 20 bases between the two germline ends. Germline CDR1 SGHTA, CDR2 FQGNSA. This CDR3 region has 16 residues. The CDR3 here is CASSAAGPHAIETQYF. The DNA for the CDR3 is TGTGCCAGCAGCGCCGCCGGACCGCACGCTATAGAGACCCAGTACTTC. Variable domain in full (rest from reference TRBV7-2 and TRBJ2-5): GAGVSQSPSNKVTEKGKDVELRCDPISGHTALYWYRQSLGQGLEFLIYFQGNSAPDKSGLPSDRFSAERTGGSVSTLTIQRTQQEDSAVYLCASSAAGPHAIETQYFGPGTRLLVL.

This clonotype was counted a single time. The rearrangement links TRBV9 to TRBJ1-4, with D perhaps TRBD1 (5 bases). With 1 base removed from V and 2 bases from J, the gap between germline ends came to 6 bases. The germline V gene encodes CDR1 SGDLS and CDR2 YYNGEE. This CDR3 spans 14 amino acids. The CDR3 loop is CASSVQGTNEKLFF. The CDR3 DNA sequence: TGTGCCAGCAGCGTACAGGGCACTAATGAAAAACTGTTTTTT.

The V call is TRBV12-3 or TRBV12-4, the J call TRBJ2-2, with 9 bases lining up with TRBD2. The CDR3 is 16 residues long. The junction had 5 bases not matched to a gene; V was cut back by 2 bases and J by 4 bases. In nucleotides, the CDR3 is TGTGCCAGCAGTTTACAGGCGGGGGGGTTCACCGGGGAGCTGTTTTTT. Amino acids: CASSLQAGGFTGELFF.

The CDR3 is CASNAGEQFF. The CDR3 nucleotides are TGTGCCAGCAATGCGGGTGAGCAGTTCTTC. The chain combines TRBV6-1 with TRBJ2-1; D perhaps matches TRBD2 (5 bases). Germline CDR1 reads MNHNS; CDR2 reads SASEGT. The length of the CDR3 is 10 residues. The V end lost 7 bases, the J end lost 9 bases, and 7 bases lay between the germline ends.

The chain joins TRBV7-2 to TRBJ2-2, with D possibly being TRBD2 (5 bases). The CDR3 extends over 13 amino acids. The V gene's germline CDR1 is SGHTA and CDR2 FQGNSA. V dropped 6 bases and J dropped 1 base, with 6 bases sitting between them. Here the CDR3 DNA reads TGTGCCAGCAGGAGGGAGAACACCGGGGAGCTGTTTTTT. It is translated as CASRRENTGELFF.

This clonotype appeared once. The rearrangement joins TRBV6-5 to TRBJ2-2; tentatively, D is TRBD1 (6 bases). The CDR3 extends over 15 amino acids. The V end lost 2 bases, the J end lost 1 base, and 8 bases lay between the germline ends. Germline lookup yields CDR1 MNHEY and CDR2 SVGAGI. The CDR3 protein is CASSYLQGNTGELFF. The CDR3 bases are TGTGCCAGCAGTTACCTACAGGGGAACACCGGGGAGCTGTTTTTT.

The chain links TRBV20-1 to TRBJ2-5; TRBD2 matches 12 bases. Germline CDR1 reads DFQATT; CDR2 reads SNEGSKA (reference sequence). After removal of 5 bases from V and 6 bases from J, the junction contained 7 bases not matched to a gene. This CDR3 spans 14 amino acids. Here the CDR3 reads CSAPRTSGVKTQYF. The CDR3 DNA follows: TGCAGTGCTCCCCGGACTAGCGGGGTAAAGACCCAGTACTTC.

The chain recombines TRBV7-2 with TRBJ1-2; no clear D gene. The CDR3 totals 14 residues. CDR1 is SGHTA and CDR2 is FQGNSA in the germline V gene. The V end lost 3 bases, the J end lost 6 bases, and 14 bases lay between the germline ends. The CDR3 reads CASSFRFPGDGYTF. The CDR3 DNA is TGTGCCAGCAGCTTTCGGTTCCCGGGAGATGGCTACACCTTC.

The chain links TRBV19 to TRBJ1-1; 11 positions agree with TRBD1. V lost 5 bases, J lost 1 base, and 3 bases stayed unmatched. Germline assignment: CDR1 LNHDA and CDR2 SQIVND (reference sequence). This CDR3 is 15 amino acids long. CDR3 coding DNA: TGTGCCAGTAGTCCAGGGACAGGGGGGAACACTGAAGCTTTCTTT. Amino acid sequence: CASSPGTGGNTEAFF. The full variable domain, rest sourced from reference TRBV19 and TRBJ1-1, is DGGITQSPKYLFRKEGQNVTLSCEQNLNHDAMYWYRQDPGQGLRLIYYSQIVNDFQKGDIAEGYSVSREKKESFPLTVTSAQKNPTAFYLCASSPGTGGNTEAFFGQGTRLTVV.

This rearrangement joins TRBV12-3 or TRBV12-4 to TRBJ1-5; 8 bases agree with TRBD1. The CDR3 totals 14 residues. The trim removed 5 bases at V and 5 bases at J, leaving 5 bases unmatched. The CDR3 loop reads CASSTQGAYQPQHF. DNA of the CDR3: TGTGCCAGCAGTACGCAGGGGGCCTATCAGCCCCAGCATTTT.